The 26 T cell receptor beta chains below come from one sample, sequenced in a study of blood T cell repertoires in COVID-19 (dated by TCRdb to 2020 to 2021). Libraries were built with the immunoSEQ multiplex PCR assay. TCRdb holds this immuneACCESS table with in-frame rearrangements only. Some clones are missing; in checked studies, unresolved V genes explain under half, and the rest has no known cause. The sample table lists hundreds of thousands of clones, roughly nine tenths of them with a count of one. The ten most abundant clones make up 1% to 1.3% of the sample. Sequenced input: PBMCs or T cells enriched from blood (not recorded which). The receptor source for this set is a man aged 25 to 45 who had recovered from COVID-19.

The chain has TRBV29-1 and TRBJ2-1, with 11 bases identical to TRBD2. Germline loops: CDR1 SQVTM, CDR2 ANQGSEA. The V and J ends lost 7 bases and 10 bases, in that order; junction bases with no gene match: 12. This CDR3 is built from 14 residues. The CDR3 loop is CSAPALAGVWEQFF. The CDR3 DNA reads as TGCAGCGCCCCAGCACTAGCGGGAGTTTGGGAGCAGTTCTTC.

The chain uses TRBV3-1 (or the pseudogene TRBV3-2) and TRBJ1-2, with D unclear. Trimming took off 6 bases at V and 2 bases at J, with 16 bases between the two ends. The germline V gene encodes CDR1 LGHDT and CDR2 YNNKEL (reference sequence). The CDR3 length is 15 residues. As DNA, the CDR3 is TGTGCCAGCAGGGATATGAACAGCCTAAACTATGGCTACACCTTC. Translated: CASRDMNSLNYGYTF.

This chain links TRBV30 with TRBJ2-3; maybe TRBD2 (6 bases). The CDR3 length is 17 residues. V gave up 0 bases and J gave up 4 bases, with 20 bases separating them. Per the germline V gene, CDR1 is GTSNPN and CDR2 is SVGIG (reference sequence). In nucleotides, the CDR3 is TGTGCCTGGAGTGTAACTGGGGGGTATAGGAGGTCAGATACGCAGTATTTT. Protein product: CAWSVTGGYRRSDTQYF.

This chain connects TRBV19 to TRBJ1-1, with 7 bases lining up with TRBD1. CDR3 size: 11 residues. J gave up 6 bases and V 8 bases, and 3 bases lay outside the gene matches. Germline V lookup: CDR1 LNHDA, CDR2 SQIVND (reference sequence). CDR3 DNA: TGTGCCAGTGGAGGGGGCTCTGAAGCTTTCTTT. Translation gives CASGGGSEAFF.

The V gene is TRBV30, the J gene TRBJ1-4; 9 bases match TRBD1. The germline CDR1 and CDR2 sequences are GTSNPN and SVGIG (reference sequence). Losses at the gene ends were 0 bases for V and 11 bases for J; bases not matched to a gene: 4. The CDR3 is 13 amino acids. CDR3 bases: TGTGCCTGGAGTGTATCGACAGGGGGGAAACTGTTTTTT. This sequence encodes CAWSVSTGGKLFF.

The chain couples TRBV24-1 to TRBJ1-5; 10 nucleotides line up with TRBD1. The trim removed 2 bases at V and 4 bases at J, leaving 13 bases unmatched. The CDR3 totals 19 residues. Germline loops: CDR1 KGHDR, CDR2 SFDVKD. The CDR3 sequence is CATSDSSPGQGEINQPQHF. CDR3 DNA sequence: TGTGCCACCAGTGATTCCTCCCCTGGACAGGGGGAGATTAATCAGCCCCAGCATTTT.

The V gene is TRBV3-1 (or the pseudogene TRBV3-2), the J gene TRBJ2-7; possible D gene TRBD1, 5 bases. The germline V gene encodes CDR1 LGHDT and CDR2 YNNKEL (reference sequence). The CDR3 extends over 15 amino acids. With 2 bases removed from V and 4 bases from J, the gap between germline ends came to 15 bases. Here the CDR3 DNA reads TGTGCCAGCAGCCAACAGCTAGGGGTTTGGTACGAGCAGTACTTC. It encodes CASSQQLGVWYEQYF.

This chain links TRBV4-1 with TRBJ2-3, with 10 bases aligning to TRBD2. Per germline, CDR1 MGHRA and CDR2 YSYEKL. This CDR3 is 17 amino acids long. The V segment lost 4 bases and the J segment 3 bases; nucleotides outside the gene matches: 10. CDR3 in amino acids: CASSPRASGSWTDTQYF. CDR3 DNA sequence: TGCGCCAGCAGCCCTCGGGCTAGCGGGAGTTGGACAGATACGCAGTATTTT.

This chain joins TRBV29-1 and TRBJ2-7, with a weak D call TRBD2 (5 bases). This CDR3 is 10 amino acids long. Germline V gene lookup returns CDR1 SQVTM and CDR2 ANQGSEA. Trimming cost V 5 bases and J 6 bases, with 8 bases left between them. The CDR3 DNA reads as TGCAGCGTTCAGGACTCCGAGCAGTACTTC. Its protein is CSVQDSEQYF.

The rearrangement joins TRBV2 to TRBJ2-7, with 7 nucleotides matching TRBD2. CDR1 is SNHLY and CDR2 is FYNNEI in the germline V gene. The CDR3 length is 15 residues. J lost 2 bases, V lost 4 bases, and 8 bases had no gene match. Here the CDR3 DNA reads TGTGCCAGCAGTGTCAAGCGGGGATCGACCTACGAGCAGTACTTC. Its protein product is CASSVKRGSTYEQYF. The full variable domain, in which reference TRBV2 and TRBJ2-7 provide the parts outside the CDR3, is EPEVTQTPSHQVTQMGQEVILRCVPISNHLYFYWYRQILGQKVEFLVSFYNNEISEKSEIFDDQFSVERPDGSNFTLKIRSTKLEDSAMYFCASSVKRGSTYEQYFGPGTRLTVT.

The CDR3 region is CASSDGLARTGELFF. CDR3 in DNA: TGTGCCAGCAGTGACGGACTAGCGCGAACCGGGGAGCTGTTTTTT. The chain joins TRBV6-1 to TRBJ2-2; 9 nucleotides agree with TRBD2. V lost 3 bases, J lost 5 bases, and 4 bases stayed unmatched. Germline CDR1 and CDR2: MNHNS and SASEGT. There are 15 residues in the CDR3.

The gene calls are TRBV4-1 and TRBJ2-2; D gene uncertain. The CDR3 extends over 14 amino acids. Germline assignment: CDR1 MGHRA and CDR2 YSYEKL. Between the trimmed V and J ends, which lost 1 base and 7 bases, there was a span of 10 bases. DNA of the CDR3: TGCGCCAGCAGCCAAGGGCAGAGGAGCGGGGAGCTGTTTTTT. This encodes CASSQGQRSGELFF.

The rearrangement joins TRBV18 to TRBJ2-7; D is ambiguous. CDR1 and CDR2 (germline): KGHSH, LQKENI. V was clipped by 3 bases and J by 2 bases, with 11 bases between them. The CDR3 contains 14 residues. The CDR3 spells CASSPASRPYEQYF. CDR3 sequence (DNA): TGTGCCAGCTCACCGGCGTCGAGGCCCTACGAGCAGTACTTC. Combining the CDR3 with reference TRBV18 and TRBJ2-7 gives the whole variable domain NAGVMQNPRHLVRRRGQEARLRCSPMKGHSHVYWYRQLPEEGLKFMVYLQKENIIDESGMPKERFSAEFPKEGPSILRIQQVVRGDSAAYFCASSPASRPYEQYFGPGTRLTVT.

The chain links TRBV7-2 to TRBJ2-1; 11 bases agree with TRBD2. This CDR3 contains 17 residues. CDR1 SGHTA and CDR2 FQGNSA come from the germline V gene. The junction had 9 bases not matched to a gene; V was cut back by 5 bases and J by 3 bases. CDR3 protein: CASSPQRLAGNYNEQFF. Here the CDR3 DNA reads TGTGCCAGCAGCCCTCAGCGACTAGCGGGAAACTACAATGAGCAGTTCTTC.

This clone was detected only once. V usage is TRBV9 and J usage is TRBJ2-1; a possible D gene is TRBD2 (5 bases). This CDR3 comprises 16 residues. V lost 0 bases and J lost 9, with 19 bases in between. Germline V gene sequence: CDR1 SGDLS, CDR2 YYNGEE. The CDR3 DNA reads TGTGCCAGCAGCGTAGCTCACAGCCCAGGCGGGCGTGAGCAGTTCTTC. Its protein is CASSVAHSPGGREQFF.

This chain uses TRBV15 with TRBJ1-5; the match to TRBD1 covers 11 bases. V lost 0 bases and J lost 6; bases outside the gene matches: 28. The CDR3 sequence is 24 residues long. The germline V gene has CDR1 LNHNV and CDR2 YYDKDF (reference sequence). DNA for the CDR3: TGTGCCACCAGCAGAGACTCTTCCGAGATCTCGGTTCAGGACAGGGGGCGTATGGGTCAGCCCCAGCATTTT. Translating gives CATSRDSSEISVQDRGRMGQPQHF.

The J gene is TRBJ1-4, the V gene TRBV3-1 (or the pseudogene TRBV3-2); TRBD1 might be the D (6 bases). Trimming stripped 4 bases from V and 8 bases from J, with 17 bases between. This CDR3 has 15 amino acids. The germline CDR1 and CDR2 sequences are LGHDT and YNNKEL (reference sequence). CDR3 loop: CASSPRQDGNEKLFF. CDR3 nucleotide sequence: TGTGCCAGCAGCCCGAGACAGGACGGAAACGAAAAACTGTTTTTT.

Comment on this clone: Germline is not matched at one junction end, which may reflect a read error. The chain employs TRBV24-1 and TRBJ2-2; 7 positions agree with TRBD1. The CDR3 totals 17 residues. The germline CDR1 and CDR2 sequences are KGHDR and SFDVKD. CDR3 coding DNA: TGTGCCACCAGTGGTGGAGTGGGACAGAGAGACACCGGGGAACTGTTTTTT. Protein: CATSGGVGQRDTGELFF.

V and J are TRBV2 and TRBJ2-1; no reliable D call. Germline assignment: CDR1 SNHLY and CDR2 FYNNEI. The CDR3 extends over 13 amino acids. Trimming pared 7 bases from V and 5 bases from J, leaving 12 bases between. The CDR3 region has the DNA TGTGCCAGCACCGGGTCGCTAAACAATGAGCAGTTCTTC. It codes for CASTGSLNNEQFF.

The CDR3 loop reads CASSPTDRINSGNTIYF. Written as DNA, the CDR3 is TGTGCCAGCAGCCCAACAGACAGGATCAACTCTGGAAACACCATATATTTT. The chain combines TRBV7-2 with TRBJ1-3; D is perhaps TRBD1 (6 bases). V lost 5 bases, J lost 0 bases, and 17 bases lay in between. The CDR3 loop spans 17 amino acids. The germline CDR1 and CDR2 sequences are SGHTA and FQGNSA.

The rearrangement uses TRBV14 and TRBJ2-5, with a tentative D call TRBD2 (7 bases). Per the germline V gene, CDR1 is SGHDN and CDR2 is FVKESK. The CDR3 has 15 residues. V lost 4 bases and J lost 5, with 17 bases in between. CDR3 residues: CASSRQAVGGETQYF. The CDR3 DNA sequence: TGTGCCAGCAGCCGACAGGCGGTCGGGGGGGAGACCCAGTACTTC.

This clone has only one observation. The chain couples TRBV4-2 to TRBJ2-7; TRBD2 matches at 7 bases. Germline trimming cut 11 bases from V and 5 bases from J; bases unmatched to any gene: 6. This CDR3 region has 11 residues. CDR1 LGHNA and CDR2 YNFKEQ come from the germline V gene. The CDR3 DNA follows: TGTGCCGCCGGGACTATTCACGAGCAGTACTTC. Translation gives CAAGTIHEQYF.

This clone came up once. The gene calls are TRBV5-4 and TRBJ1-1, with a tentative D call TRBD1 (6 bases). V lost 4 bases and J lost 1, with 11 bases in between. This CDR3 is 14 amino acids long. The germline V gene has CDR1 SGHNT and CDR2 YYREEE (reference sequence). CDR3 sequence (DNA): TGTGCCAGCAGCGCTCAGGGGCGGAACACTGAAGCTTTCTTT. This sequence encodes CASSAQGRNTEAFF.

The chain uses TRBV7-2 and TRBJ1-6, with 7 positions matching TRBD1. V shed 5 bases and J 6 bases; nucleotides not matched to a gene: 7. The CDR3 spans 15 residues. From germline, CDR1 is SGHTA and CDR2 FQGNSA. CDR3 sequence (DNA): TGTGCCAGCAGCCGTTGGGACAGTCTTAATTCACCCCTCCACTTT. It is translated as CASSRWDSLNSPLHF.

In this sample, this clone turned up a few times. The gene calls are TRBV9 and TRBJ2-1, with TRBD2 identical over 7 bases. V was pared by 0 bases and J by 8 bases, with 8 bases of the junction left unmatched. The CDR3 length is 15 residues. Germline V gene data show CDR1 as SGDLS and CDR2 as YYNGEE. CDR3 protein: CASSVAGRERDEQFF. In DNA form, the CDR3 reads TGTGCCAGCAGCGTAGCGGGGCGGGAGAGAGATGAGCAGTTCTTC. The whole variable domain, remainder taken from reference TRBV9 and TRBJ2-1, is DSGVTQTPKHLITATGQRVTLRCSPRSGDLSVYWYQQSLDQGLQFLIQYYNGEERAKGNILERFSAQQFPDLHSELNLSSLELGDSALYFCASSVAGRERDEQFFGPGTRLTVL.

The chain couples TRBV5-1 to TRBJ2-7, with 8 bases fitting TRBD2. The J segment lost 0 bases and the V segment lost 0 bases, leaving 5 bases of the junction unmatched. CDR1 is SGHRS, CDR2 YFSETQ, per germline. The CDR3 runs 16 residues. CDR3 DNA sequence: TGCGCCAGCAGCTTGGGTAGTAGCGGGGACTCCTACGAGCAGTACTTC. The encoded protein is CASSLGSSGDSYEQYF. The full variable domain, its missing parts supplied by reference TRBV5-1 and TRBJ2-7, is KAGVTQTPRYLIKTRGQQVTLSCSPISGHRSVSWYQQTPGQGLQFLFEYFSETQRNKGNFPGRFSGRQFSNSRSEMNVSTLELGDSALYLCASSLGSSGDSYEQYFGPGTRLTVT.